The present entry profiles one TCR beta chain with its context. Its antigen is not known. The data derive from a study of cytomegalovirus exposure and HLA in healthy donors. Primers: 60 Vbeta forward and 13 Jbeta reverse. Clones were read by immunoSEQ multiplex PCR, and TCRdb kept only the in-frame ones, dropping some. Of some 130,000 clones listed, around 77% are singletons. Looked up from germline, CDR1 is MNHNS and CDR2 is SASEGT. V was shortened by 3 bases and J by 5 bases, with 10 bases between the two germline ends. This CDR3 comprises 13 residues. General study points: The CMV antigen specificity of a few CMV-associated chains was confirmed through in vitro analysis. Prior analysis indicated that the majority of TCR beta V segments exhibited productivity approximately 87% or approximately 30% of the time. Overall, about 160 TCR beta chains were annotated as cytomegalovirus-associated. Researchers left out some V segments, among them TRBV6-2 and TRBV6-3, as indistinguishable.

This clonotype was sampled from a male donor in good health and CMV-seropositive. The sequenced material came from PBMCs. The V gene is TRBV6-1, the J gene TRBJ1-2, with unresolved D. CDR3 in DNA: TGTGCCAGCAGTGATAGTCTCGGGTATGGCTACACCTTC. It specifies CASSDSLGYGYTF.